The subject of this entry is one T cell receptor beta chain. Its antigen is unknown. This entry is derived from a study of tumor-infiltrating lymphocytes in primary liver carcinoma. Study-wide results and limits: Appearing in all five tumor regions was true of only about 8-25% of top clones.

Bulk tissue was left unsorted, and RNA and DNA were co-extracted from 20-30 mg of it. Primary liver carcinoma, confirmed by histopathology, was surgically resected. The CDR3 is 15 amino acids. From germline, CDR1 is MNHNS and CDR2 SASEGT. Priming with a constant-region primer yielded TCR beta cDNA from roughly 490 ng total RNA. Construction of TCR beta libraries relied on three successive nested multiplex PCR rounds employing slightly modified ARM-PCR. The two initial PCR rounds, 9 to 11 cycles each, used TRBV1-TRBV30 forward and C-beta reverse primers. TCRdb re-derived calls from the multiplex PCR reads in MiXCR, one entry per CDR3 protein. The table shows tens of thousands of distinct CDR3 sequences, with 60% to 75% occurring only once.

Sequencing used liver tumor tissue from sampling region 3. Subset indicated: tumor region T3, left-lateral pole. The V call is TRBV6-1, the J call TRBJ2-7, with 12 positions matching TRBD2. The sequence was collected from a man aged 40-49 years with primary liver carcinoma and hepatitis B virus infection. The CDR3 DNA reads as TGTACGAGCAGTGAAGCGGCTAGCGGGAGGGGGGACCAGTACTTC. Its translation: CTSSEAASGRGDQYF.